This entry lists 21 T cell receptor beta chains sequenced from one sample in a study of regulatory T cells in long-lasting Graves disease. As to time point: newly diagnosed GD, antithyroid drugs for less than 3 months. After RNA was extracted from PBMCs, the TCR library was made from it. CDR3-region Arm-PCR and iRepertoire HTBI primers produced the TCR beta libraries. TCRdb re-called the multiplex PCR reads with MiXCR, one entry per CDR3 protein. The sample lists around 420,000 distinct CDR3 sequences; 15% to 17% were seen once. Sequencing used peripheral blood mononuclear cells (PBMCs), obtained at new diagnosis, from a patient treated with antithyroid drugs. These receptors were obtained from a female donor with Graves disease.

This clonotype was observed many times. The chain employs TRBV12-3 or TRBV12-4 and TRBJ2-3; no firm D call. The CDR3 is 14 residues long. Trimming left V 6 bases short and J 4 bases short, with 14 bases between. The CDR3 protein is CASSPLTRADTQYF. DNA for the CDR3: TGTGCCAGCAGCCCTTTAACACGGGCAGATACGCAGTATTTT.

The chain uses TRBV4-1 and TRBJ2-1; 9 bases are shared with TRBD2. From germline, CDR1 is MGHRA and CDR2 YSYEKL. The CDR3 covers 17 residues. V dropped 4 bases and J dropped 5; count of bases not matched to a gene: 12. The CDR3 nucleotides are TGCGCCAGCAGCCCCCAAACCCTGGGACTAGCAAACAATGAGCAGTTCTTC. Translation gives CASSPQTLGLANNEQFF.

Many counts were recorded for this clonotype. This chain uses TRBV12-3 or TRBV12-4 with TRBJ2-1; 11 bases agree with TRBD2. Trimming took 5 bases from V and 1 from J; bases not matched to a gene: 1. The length of the CDR3 is 15 residues. CDR3 DNA: TGTGCCAGCAGTCCTAGCGGGGGGTCCTACAATGAGCAGTTCTTC. Its protein product is CASSPSGGSYNEQFF.

The CDR3 DNA is TGTGCCAGCAGGGGTTTAGCGGGAGGACTCACAGATACGCAGTATTTT. Amino acid sequence: CASRGLAGGLTDTQYF. The chain is built from TRBV6-1 and TRBJ2-3, with TRBD2 matching over 10 bases. Trimming took 6 bases from V and 2 from J; bases not matched to a gene: 8. The CDR3 has 16 residues. Germline loops: CDR1 MNHNS, CDR2 SASEGT.

In its sample, this clonotype was seen many times. V gene TRBV28 combines with J gene TRBJ2-3; 8 positions agree with TRBD2. Germline values: CDR1 MDHEN, CDR2 SYDVKM. CDR3 length: 17 amino acids. The V gene end was trimmed by 6 bases and the J gene end by 0 bases; junction bases not matched to a gene: 11. CDR3 nucleotide sequence: TGTGCCAGCAGCCTCACGATAGCGGGAATTAGCACAGATACGCAGTATTTT. It codes for CASSLTIAGISTDTQYF.

This clonotype was observed at least ten times. CDR3 DNA: TGTGCCAGCAGCTTAGACCCACAGGGACCATATGGCTACACCTTC. Translation: CASSLDPQGPYGYTF. The chain couples TRBV7-2 to TRBJ1-2; the D gene is possibly TRBD1 (6 bases). The CDR3 length is 15 residues. CDR1 and CDR2 from the germline V gene are SGHTA and FQGNSA. V lost 1 base to trimming and J lost 5 bases, with 14 bases between them.

A note on this clonotype: Just one base apart from a much larger clone, this may be a read error. The chain is built from TRBV29-1 and TRBJ2-5; 16 nucleotides align to TRBD2. The germline CDR1 and CDR2 sequences are SQVTM and ANQGSEA. Trimming removed 6 bases from V and 11 bases from J; junction bases left unmatched: 12. The CDR3 loop spans 15 amino acids. CDR3 nucleotides: TGCAGCGTCGGGACTAGCGGGAGGGCCCGGAATGAGCAGTACTTC. Encoded protein: CSVGTSGRARNEQYF.

This clonotype was observed at least ten times. The gene calls are TRBV28 and TRBJ2-3; D unclear. This CDR3 comprises 16 residues. The V gene lost 5 bases and the J gene lost 4 bases, with 19 bases spanning the gap. Germline V gene data show CDR1 as MDHEN and CDR2 as SYDVKM. CDR3 nucleotide sequence: TGTGCCAGCAGTCTTATTAGTGGCTCAGGCGCAGATACGCAGTATTTT. Encoded protein: CASSLISGSGADTQYF.

This clonotype was seen at least ten times. This chain connects TRBV6-2 or TRBV6-3 to TRBJ2-1, with D tentatively TRBD2 (5 bases). The length of the CDR3 is 15 residues. Trimming pared 2 bases from V and 0 bases from J, leaving 8 bases between. CDR1 is MNHEY, CDR2 SVGEGT, per germline. The CDR3: CASSYRTSSYNEQFF. CDR3 in DNA: TGTGCCAGCAGTTACCGCACTAGCTCCTACAATGAGCAGTTCTTC.

The chain has TRBV15 and TRBJ2-1; D is ambiguous. Germline values: CDR1 LNHNV, CDR2 YYDKDF (reference sequence). The CDR3 covers 13 residues. Trimming stripped 3 bases from V and 7 bases from J, with 10 bases between. The CDR3, as DNA: TGTGCCACCAGCAGTCCCAAAAATAATGAGCAGTTCTTC. Amino acids: CATSSPKNNEQFF.

This clonotype has at least ten counts. The chain links TRBV10-3 to TRBJ2-7, with D possibly being TRBD2 (5 bases). Germline CDR1 reads ENHRY; CDR2 reads SYGVKD. This CDR3 is built from 15 residues. Between the trimmed V and J ends, which lost 10 bases and 5 bases, there was a span of 24 bases. CDR3 amino acids: CATFGIAGPSHEQYF. The CDR3 DNA reads as TGTGCCACGTTCGGGATTGCGGGCCCATCCCACGAGCAGTACTTC.

The sample holds many counts of this clonotype. The chain links TRBV29-1 to TRBJ1-1; unclear D gene. The CDR3 is 12 residues long. Germline CDR1 is SQVTM and CDR2 is ANQGSEA. V gave up 3 bases and J gave up 8 bases, with 13 bases separating them. The CDR3 region is CSVDTGVGEAFF. The CDR3 DNA sequence: TGCAGCGTTGACACCGGAGTAGGGGAAGCTTTCTTT.

This chain joins TRBV11-3 and TRBJ2-1, with 8 bases matching TRBD2. V was clipped by 4 bases and J by 9 bases; unmatched bases: 11. This CDR3 has 15 amino acids. Germline CDR1 and CDR2: SGHNT and YENEEA. CDR3 coding DNA: TGTGCCAGCAGCTCGGGAGGGACCTCTTTTGGTGAGCAGTTCTTC. Translating it yields CASSSGGTSFGEQFF.

This clonotype was observed at least ten times. The chain uses TRBV6-1 and TRBJ1-1; 7 bases map to TRBD1. V shed 6 bases and J 10 bases; nucleotides not matched to a gene: 8. CDR3 length equals 12 residues. Germline V gene sequence: CDR1 MNHNS, CDR2 SASEGT. The CDR3 sequence is CASRPEQGRAFF. CDR3 sequence (DNA): TGTGCCAGCAGACCAGAACAGGGGCGAGCTTTCTTT.

This clonotype was recorded at least ten times. V is TRBV2 and J is TRBJ1-2; 8 bases fit TRBD1. The germline CDR1 and CDR2 sequences are SNHLY and FYNNEI. The CDR3 extends over 16 amino acids. V dropped 9 bases and J dropped 1; count of bases not matched to a gene: 13. CDR3 residues: CASVTGVGVVNYGYTF. The DNA of the CDR3 is TGTGCCAGTGTGACAGGGGTTGGAGTAGTTAACTATGGCTACACCTTC. The variable domain in full, with the rest retrieved from reference TRBV2 and TRBJ1-2, is EPEVTQTPSHQVTQMGQEVILRCVPISNHLYFYWYRQILGQKVEFLVSFYNNEISEKSEIFDDQFSVERPDGSNFTLKIRSTKLEDSAMYFCASVTGVGVVNYGYTFGSGTRLTVV.

This clonotype showed up just once. A read error may be the cause here, since a much bigger clone is one base away. Given the absence of the conserved phenylalanine or tryptophan at the CDR3 end, a read error is likely. V gene TRBV10-1 combines with J gene TRBJ2-3, with 10 positions matching TRBD1. J was trimmed by 4 bases and V by 6 bases; bases with no gene match: 7. This CDR3 is 15 amino acids long. Germline V gives CDR1 WNHNN, CDR2 SYGVQD (reference sequence). The CDR3 spells CASSPGQGVPDTQYY. In DNA form, the CDR3 reads TGCGCCAGCAGCCCCGGACAGGGGGTACCAGATACGCAGTATTAT.

This clonotype has at least ten counts. The chain joins TRBV28 to TRBJ1-1; maybe TRBD1 (5 bases). V was cut by 7 bases and J by 3 bases, with 15 bases left in between. This CDR3 has 14 residues. Germline V gives CDR1 MDHEN, CDR2 SYDVKM. The CDR3 protein is CASNGGSTDTEAFF. Here the CDR3 DNA reads TGTGCCAGCAACGGGGGGTCGACCGACACTGAAGCTTTCTTT.

The V and J genes are TRBV6-5 and TRBJ2-5; 9 nucleotides line up with TRBD2. The CDR3 spans 16 residues. Germline CDR1 and CDR2: MNHEY and SVGAGI. With 4 bases clipped from V and 1 base from J, the junction kept 7 bases outside the gene matches. The CDR3 nucleotides are TGTGCCAGCAGTTCCACACTAGCGGGTTCCCAAGAGACCCAGTACTTC. Protein product: CASSSTLAGSQETQYF.

This clonotype was picked up a small number of times. The chain carries TRBV10-3 and TRBJ2-1; the match to TRBD2 covers 15 bases. CDR1 and CDR2 (germline): ENHRY, SYGVKD. V dropped 4 bases and J dropped 1; count of bases not matched to a gene: 8. This CDR3 comprises 19 residues. CDR3 amino acids: CAISGRTSGGALSYNEQFF. In DNA, the CDR3 is TGTGCCATCAGTGGAAGGACTAGCGGGGGGGCTCTATCCTACAATGAGCAGTTCTTC.

The CDR3 nucleotides are TGTGCCAGCAGCTTAGTCGGGTCGTCAGGGGAGCTGTTTTTT. This gives the protein CASSLVGSSGELFF. The rearrangement joins TRBV7-3 to TRBJ2-2; D unclear. V was pared by 2 bases and J by 8 bases, with 12 bases between. The CDR3 is made up of 14 amino acids. Germline CDR1 reads SGHTA; CDR2 reads FQGTGA.

There are a few counts of this clonotype. The chain links TRBV19 to TRBJ2-2; 7 nucleotides agree with TRBD1. Germline CDR1 reads LNHDA; CDR2 reads SQIVND (reference sequence). This CDR3 comprises 17 residues. V shed 6 bases, J shed 4 bases, and the junction held 14 bases outside the gene matches. The DNA for the CDR3 is TGTGCCAGTAGGGGGATAAGGCGGCAGGGGGTCACCGGGGAGCTGTTTTTT. Its protein product is CASRGIRRQGVTGELFF.